This T cell receptor (beta chain) was found in a study of control samples from healthy donors and cancer patients. Clones were sequenced by immunoSEQ multiplex PCR, and TCRdb holds only the in-frame ones, with some missing. The sample consists of around 120,000 clones, about 95% of them appearing once. Germline values: CDR1 LGHNA, CDR2 YSLEER. The CDR3 runs to 19 residues. V lost 0 bases to trimming and J lost 2 bases; unmatched junction nucleotides: 12. The sample taken for sequencing was blood. The receptor was derived from a man younger than 45 in good health. The chain combines TRBV4-3 with TRBJ2-3; 9 bases fit TRBD1. CDR3 region: CASSQDIVAGQGLTDTQYF. The CDR3 DNA reads TGCGCCAGCAGCCAAGATATTGTAGCAGGACAGGGGCTCACAGATACGCAGTATTTT.